This passage covers 11 T cell receptor beta chains from one sample sequenced in a study of blood T cell repertoires in COVID-19. The table came from immunoSEQ multiplex PCR; TCRdb's copy has only in-frame clones and leaves some out. The sample holds about 50,000 clones, around 86% seen once. The sequencing sample was made of peripheral blood. These receptors were taken from a human donor in a cohort sampled during active COVID-19.

This chain uses TRBV27 with TRBJ1-6; TRBD1 matches 10 bases. J was trimmed by 5 bases and V by 6 bases; bases with no gene match: 10. The CDR3 has 17 residues. Looked up from germline, CDR1 is MNHEY and CDR2 is SMNVEV (reference sequence). CDR3 loop: CASRPSGTGEHNSPLHF. The CDR3, as DNA: TGTGCCAGCAGACCTTCCGGGACAGGGGAGCATAATTCACCCCTCCACTTT.

V is TRBV29-1 and J is TRBJ2-2; 7 bases align to TRBD1. This CDR3 is built from 14 residues. The trim removed 6 bases at V and 5 bases at J, leaving 9 bases unmatched. Germline V gene lookup returns CDR1 SQVTM and CDR2 ANQGSEA. CDR3 in amino acids: CSVRQGRGTGELFF. For the CDR3, the DNA is TGCAGCGTCCGACAGGGCCGAGGTACCGGGGAGCTGTTTTTT.

This clone appeared once. V gene TRBV6-1 combines with J gene TRBJ2-5, with D unclear. From germline, CDR1 is MNHNS and CDR2 SASEGT. Trimming left V 2 bases short and J 2 bases short, with 9 bases between. The CDR3 totals 14 residues. CDR3 protein: CASSERRPQETQYF. CDR3 DNA: TGTGCCAGCAGTGAAAGGCGGCCTCAAGAGACCCAGTACTTC.

This rearrangement joins TRBV27 to TRBJ2-1; D may be TRBD1 (8 bases). Per the germline V gene, CDR1 is MNHEY and CDR2 is SMNVEV (reference sequence). This CDR3 has 14 amino acids. V gave up 8 bases and J gave up 2 bases, with 13 bases separating them. The CDR3 DNA reads as TGTGCCAGCGCTACAGGGGGGGCCTACAATGAGCAGTTCTTC. The encoded protein is CASATGGAYNEQFF.

This chain links TRBV5-1 with TRBJ2-5; 8 bases are shared with TRBD1. The germline V gene has CDR1 SGHRS and CDR2 YFSETQ. The CDR3 is made up of 14 amino acids. V lost 3 bases, J lost 4 bases, and 5 bases stayed unmatched. This chain's CDR3 is CASSYETGGETQYF. CDR3 coding DNA: TGCGCCAGCAGCTACGAAACAGGGGGAGAGACCCAGTACTTC.

The chain has TRBV29-1 and TRBJ2-2; D gene unclear. This CDR3 is built from 13 residues. Trimming took 1 base from V and 3 from J, leaving 6 bases between them. Germline loops: CDR1 SQVTM, CDR2 ANQGSEA. The CDR3 is CSVEGLYTGELFF. The CDR3 region has the DNA TGCAGCGTTGAAGGGCTTTACACCGGGGAGCTGTTTTTT.

The chain employs TRBV30 and TRBJ1-1; possible D gene TRBD1, 5 bases. Deletions cut 2 bases from V and 1 base from J, with 14 bases between. Germline values: CDR1 GTSNPN, CDR2 SVGIG (reference sequence). This CDR3 is 15 amino acids long. This CDR3 is CAWSIWGQQNTEAFF. In nucleotides, the CDR3 is TGTGCCTGGAGTATATGGGGCCAGCAGAACACTGAAGCTTTCTTT.

This chain joins TRBV7-6 and TRBJ2-7; D might be TRBD2 (5 bases). The germline gives CDR1 SGHVS, CDR2 FNYEAQ. Trimming took 1 base from V and 6 from J, leaving 10 bases between them. The CDR3 extends over 13 amino acids. Written as DNA, the CDR3 is TGTGCCAGCAGCTTAGGGGTGGGGAGCGAGCAGTACTTC. Encoded protein: CASSLGVGSEQYF.

V is TRBV6-1 and J is TRBJ1-6, with 7 bases fitting TRBD1. The V and J ends lost 3 bases and 10 bases, in that order; junction bases with no gene match: 0. CDR1 is MNHNS and CDR2 is SASEGT in the germline V gene. The CDR3 contains 12 residues. The CDR3 nucleotides read TGTGCCAGCAGTGAGACAGGGTCACCCCTCCACTTT. It encodes CASSETGSPLHF.

This chain joins TRBV6-5 and TRBJ1-4; perhaps TRBD1 as D (6 bases). CDR1 is MNHEY and CDR2 is SVGAGI in the germline V gene. Trimming took off 5 bases at V and 5 bases at J, with 15 bases between the two ends. The CDR3 contains 15 residues. The CDR3 loop reads CASSPSTGGNEKLFF. CDR3 nucleotides: TGTGCCAGCAGTCCCTCGACAGGCGGGAATGAAAAACTGTTTTTT.

The rearrangement links TRBV6-5 to TRBJ2-1; TRBD2 matches 7 bases. The length of the CDR3 is 13 residues. From germline, CDR1 is MNHEY and CDR2 SVGAGI. The V and J ends lost 5 bases and 8 bases, in that order; junction bases with no gene match: 6. The CDR3 DNA follows: TGTGCCAGCAGTCAACTCCTAGCGGATGAGCAGTTCTTC. Amino acid sequence: CASSQLLADEQFF.